This T cell receptor beta chain was observed in a study of cytomegalovirus exposure and HLA in healthy donors. General observations from the study: Across HLA loci, a later analysis found differing TCR association rates, with DRB1 most and HLA-C fewest.

The V and J ends lost 2 bases and 4 bases respectively, with 17 bases between them. The germline V gene encodes CDR1 SGHAT and CDR2 FQNNGV. The CDR3 spans 17 residues. 13 Jbeta primers and 60 Vbeta primers were used for the PCR. TCRdb's table, derived via immunoSEQ multiplex PCR, lists solely in-frame clones and lacks some. Of about 150,000 clones in the sample, roughly 68% were seen once. In regard to this clone: Its matching antigen is unknown.

Donors showed nominal health when sampled, although they likely had unrecorded immune exposures. The gene calls are TRBV11-2 and TRBJ2-2; D not resolved. The receptor comes from a man aged 25 to 45 in good health and CMV-seropositive. Sequencing was carried out using PBMCs. CDR3 nucleotide sequence: TGTGCCAGCAGCTTATTAGACACCCAGCCGACCACCGGGGAGCTGTTTTTT. Residues: CASSLLDTQPTTGELFF.